These 19 T cell receptor beta chains were all obtained from the same sample, sequenced in a study of blood T cell repertoires in COVID-19. Only in-frame clones appear in the TCRdb table, and some are missing; sequencing was by immunoSEQ multiplex PCR. Of 65,000 to 85,000 clones in the sample, more than 80% were seen once. Sequencing was performed on peripheral blood. The receptors come from a man aged 45-60 years with acute or convalescent COVID-19.

The rearrangement uses TRBV4-3 and TRBJ2-3; perhaps TRBD1 as D (6 bases). The CDR3 has 13 amino acids. Germline assignment: CDR1 LGHNA and CDR2 YSLEER. The germline V and J ends were trimmed by 0 bases and 10 bases, with 11 bases remaining between them. The CDR3 reads CASSQERGSAQYF. The CDR3 coding sequence is TGCGCCAGCAGCCAAGAAAGGGGGTCTGCGCAGTATTTT.

The chain couples TRBV6-1 to TRBJ1-2, with a possible D match to TRBD1 (5 bases). This CDR3 contains 14 residues. In germline, CDR1 is MNHNS, CDR2 SASEGT. V was cut by 2 bases and J by 8 bases, with 15 bases left in between. CDR3 region: CASSESSGVWGYTF. CDR3 nucleotide sequence: TGTGCCAGCAGTGAAAGTTCGGGGGTGTGGGGCTACACCTTC.

The chain employs TRBV3-1 (or the pseudogene TRBV3-2) and TRBJ1-5, with D perhaps matching TRBD1 (6 bases). Per germline, CDR1 LGHDT and CDR2 YNNKEL (reference sequence). Deletions cut 1 base from V and 4 bases from J, with 8 bases between. There are 14 residues in the CDR3. The CDR3 DNA is TGTGCCAGCAGCCAAGGGGACACAAATCAGCCCCAGCATTTT. Its protein product is CASSQGDTNQPQHF.

The CDR3, as DNA: TGTGCCAGCAGCGCGGGGGTCGGGAGGGCCACAGATACGCAGTATTTT. Protein: CASSAGVGRATDTQYF. This sequence joins TRBV9 and TRBJ2-3; 8 bases are a match to TRBD2. J gave up 2 bases and V 3 bases, and 8 bases lay outside the gene matches. Germline V lookup: CDR1 SGDLS, CDR2 YYNGEE. The CDR3 consists of 16 residues.

The genes are TRBV4-1 and TRBJ2-3, with D possibly being TRBD2 (6 bases). V gave up 5 bases and J gave up 2 bases, with 14 bases separating them. Looked up from germline, CDR1 is MGHRA and CDR2 is YSYEKL. CDR3 length: 15 residues. The CDR3: CASSLAEGTTDTQYF. The CDR3 DNA is TGCGCCAGCAGCTTAGCGGAGGGTACCACAGATACGCAGTATTTT.

J is TRBJ2-5 and V is TRBV11-2; the match to TRBD2 covers 12 bases. Germline CDR1 and CDR2: SGHAT and FQNNGV. Trimming removed 5 bases from V and 4 bases from J; junction bases left unmatched: 5. This CDR3 region has 15 residues. This CDR3 is CASSPSGRGRETQYF. The DNA of the CDR3 is TGTGCCAGCAGCCCTAGCGGGAGGGGTCGAGAGACCCAGTACTTC.

The DNA for the CDR3 is TGTGCCAGCAGCCCTCCTATGCACGCGGGAACACTCGGCGAGCAGTACTTC. Translating it yields CASSPPMHAGTLGEQYF. This chain links TRBV28 with TRBJ2-7, with a weak D call TRBD2 (6 bases). The V gene lost 6 bases and the J gene lost 6 bases, with 27 bases spanning the gap. In germline, CDR1 is MDHEN, CDR2 SYDVKM. This CDR3 is built from 17 residues.

The chain uses TRBV6-4 and TRBJ2-3; 10 nucleotides agree with TRBD2. The CDR3 totals 16 residues. V was clipped by 5 bases and J by 3 bases; unmatched bases: 8. Germline V lookup: CDR1 MRHNA, CDR2 SNTAGT. The CDR3 sequence is CASSPSGSGRTDTQYF. The CDR3 bases are TGTGCCAGCAGTCCTAGCGGGAGCGGGAGGACAGATACGCAGTATTTT.

This chain links TRBV7-9 with TRBJ2-5; 14 nucleotides match TRBD2. Losses at the gene ends were 3 bases for V and 2 bases for J; bases not matched to a gene: 8. Germline-derived CDR1 and CDR2 are SEHNR and FQNEAQ (reference sequence). This CDR3 has 18 residues. The CDR3 DNA reads TGTGCCAGCAGCTTCCTGACTAGCGGGAGGGGTCGGCAAGAGACCCAGTACTTC. Residues: CASSFLTSGRGRQETQYF.

The rearrangement links TRBV12-3 or TRBV12-4 to TRBJ2-7; tentatively, D is TRBD1 (7 bases). CDR3 length equals 12 residues. Trimming shortened V by 8 bases and J by 4 bases, and 12 bases separated the two germline ends. The CDR3 is CASGTAGYEQYF. The CDR3 region has the DNA TGTGCCAGCGGGACAGCGGGTTACGAGCAGTACTTC.

The chain uses TRBV18 and TRBJ1-4; D is ambiguous. Germline V gene data show CDR1 as KGHSH and CDR2 as LQKENI. The CDR3 extends over 15 amino acids. Trimming shortened V by 0 bases and J by 4 bases, and 9 bases separated the two germline ends. CDR3 coding DNA: TGTGCCAGCTCACCACCGTCGTTAGTTAATGAAAAACTGTTTTTT. Amino acids: CASSPPSLVNEKLFF.

This clone has only one observation. This chain joins TRBV28 and TRBJ1-1, with D unclear. The CDR3 covers 11 residues. Germline V gene lookup returns CDR1 MDHEN and CDR2 SYDVKM. Trimming took 7 bases from V and 0 from J, leaving 3 bases between them. The CDR3 is CASNLNTEAFF. The CDR3 bases are TGTGCCAGCAACTTGAACACTGAAGCTTTCTTT.

V is TRBV19 and J is TRBJ1-1, with 9 positions matching TRBD1. Losses at the gene ends were 5 bases for V and 0 bases for J; bases not matched to a gene: 1. The CDR3 contains 14 residues. CDR1 and CDR2 from the germline V gene are LNHDA and SQIVND (reference sequence). The CDR3 region has the DNA TGTGCCAGTAGTCGGGACAGGGTGAACACTGAAGCTTTCTTT. Residues: CASSRDRVNTEAFF.

This clone was observed once. The J gene is TRBJ1-2, the V gene TRBV10-2; the D gene is possibly TRBD1 (6 bases). This CDR3 has 12 residues. Trimming stripped 2 bases from V and 12 bases from J, with 13 bases between. Germline CDR1 and CDR2: WSHSY and SAAADI. The CDR3, as DNA: TGCGCCAGCAGTGAGGACAGGATAGTCCACACCTTC. It encodes CASSEDRIVHTF.

This clone has only one observation. The chain carries TRBV3-1 (or the pseudogene TRBV3-2) and TRBJ1-4; 8 bases agree with TRBD1. CDR1 is LGHDT, CDR2 YNNKEL, per germline (reference sequence). V was pared by 1 base and J by 4 bases, with 11 bases of the junction left unmatched. The CDR3 runs to 18 residues. The CDR3 loop reads CASSQVYNEGTGNEKLFF. CDR3 DNA sequence: TGTGCCAGCAGCCAAGTTTATAATGAAGGGACAGGTAATGAAAAACTGTTTTTT.

The count of this clone is one. This rearrangement joins TRBV11-2 to TRBJ2-1; possible D gene TRBD1, 6 bases. Germline V gene data show CDR1 as SGHAT and CDR2 as FQNNGV. V dropped 1 base and J dropped 3 bases, with 7 bases sitting between them. The CDR3 extends over 14 amino acids. Here the CDR3 reads CASSLGGHYNEQFF. CDR3 nucleotides: TGTGCCAGCAGCTTAGGGGGGCACTACAATGAGCAGTTCTTC.

This chain joins TRBV18 and TRBJ2-7, with 10 bases lining up with TRBD2. The CDR3 runs 15 residues. Germline V lookup: CDR1 KGHSH, CDR2 LQKENI. V lost 1 base to trimming and J lost 2 bases; unmatched junction nucleotides: 2. CDR3 in amino acids: CASSPRTSGTYEQYF. The CDR3 region has the DNA TGTGCCAGCTCACCACGGACTAGCGGTACCTACGAGCAGTACTTC.

This chain uses TRBV7-9 with TRBJ2-7; TRBD2 is a possible D gene (5 bases). This CDR3 is built from 15 residues. Germline CDR1 SEHNR, CDR2 FQNEAQ (reference sequence). V gave up 3 bases and J gave up 3 bases, with 15 bases separating them. The CDR3 coding sequence is TGTGCCAGCAGCTTCGGAGTCGGAGGAAACTACGAGCAGTACTTC. This translates into CASSFGVGGNYEQYF.

This chain links TRBV24-1 with TRBJ1-5; D might be TRBD1 (6 bases). Deletions cut 5 bases from V and 4 bases from J, with 17 bases between. CDR1 is KGHDR and CDR2 is SFDVKD in the germline V gene. This CDR3 contains 16 residues. In nucleotides, the CDR3 is TGTGCCACCAGTGGGGGGGGGCAATCATTGAATCAGCCCCAGCATTTT. Residues: CATSGGGQSLNQPQHF.